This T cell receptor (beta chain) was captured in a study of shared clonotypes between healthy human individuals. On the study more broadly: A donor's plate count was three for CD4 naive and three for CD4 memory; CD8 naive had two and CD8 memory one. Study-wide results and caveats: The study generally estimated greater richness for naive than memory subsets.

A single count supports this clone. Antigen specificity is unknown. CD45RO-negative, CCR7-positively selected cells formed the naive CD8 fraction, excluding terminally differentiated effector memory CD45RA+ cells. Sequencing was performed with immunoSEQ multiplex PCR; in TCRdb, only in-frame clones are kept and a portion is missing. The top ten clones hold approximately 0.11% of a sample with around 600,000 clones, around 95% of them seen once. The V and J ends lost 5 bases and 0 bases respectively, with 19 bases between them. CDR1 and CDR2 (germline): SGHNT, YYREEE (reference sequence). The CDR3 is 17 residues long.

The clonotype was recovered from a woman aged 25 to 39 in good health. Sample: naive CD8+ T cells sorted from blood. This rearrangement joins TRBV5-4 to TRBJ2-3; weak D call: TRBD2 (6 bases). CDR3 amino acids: CASSPRLAATSTDTQYF. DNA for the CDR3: TGTGCCAGCAGTCCCCGGTTAGCGGCTACTAGCACAGATACGCAGTATTTT.